This TCR beta chain was documented in a study of neoadjuvant anti-PD-1 for oral cavity cancer. For the study at large: Most patients had three to four biweekly doses of 3 mg/kg nivolumab before resection.

The V gene's germline CDR1 is MNHEY and CDR2 SVGAGI. The CDR3 extends over 16 amino acids. V dropped 0 bases and J dropped 4 bases, with 10 bases sitting between them. TCRdb's table, derived via immunoSEQ multiplex PCR, lists solely in-frame clones and lacks some. The sample includes around 13,000 clones, 70% of them seen just once. Patients had HPV-negative, locally advanced oral cavity squamous cell carcinoma. This clonotype was sampled from a person aged 35-79 years with oral cavity squamous cell carcinoma. The chain uses TRBV6-5 and TRBJ1-6, with TRBD1 as a possible D gene (6 bases). The material was PBMCs, obtained before nivolumab (anti-PD-1) treatment. CDR3 residues: CASSYSRTAYNSPLHF. The CDR3 region has the DNA TGTGCCAGCAGTTACTCGAGGACAGCATATAATTCACCCCTCCACTTT.